This passage covers 9 T cell receptor beta chains from one sample sequenced in a study of CD8+CD57+ T cells in acquired aplastic anemia. Using genomic DNA as the template, TCR beta VDJ and CDR3 profiling was carried out. TCRdb re-analysed the reads in MiXCR, keeping a single row per CDR3 protein. Found here are around 290,000 distinct CDR3 sequences, under 60% of them singletons; the top ten hold around 1.3%. Patients picked for sequencing had shown CD8+CD57+ cell expansion detected by flow cytometry. Sequencing was performed on sorted CD4+, CD8+, or CD8+CD57+ T cells (not recorded which) from PBMCs. The receptor source for this set is a human donor with aplastic anemia.

A remark on this clonotype: The limits of the CDR3 on the DNA are not certain, so only TCRdb's listed CDR3 is given. V and J are TRBV5-1 and TRBJ2-7; the table assigns TRBD1, which was not confirmed against the DNA. With termini counted, the CDR3 has 19 amino acids. The germline CDR1 and CDR2 sequences are SGHRS and YFSETQ. The CDR3 protein is CASRPACASSYSGLGEQYF.

This clonotype showed up just a few times. This CDR3 is missing its conserved last phenylalanine or tryptophan, likely due to a read error. It is unclear where the CDR3 begins or ends on the DNA, so no DNA is shown, and the CDR3 is as TCRdb lists it. The gene calls are TRBV7-3 and TRBJ2-1; the tabulated D call, TRBD1, remains unverified against the DNA. The CDR3 is made up of 15 amino acids, end residues included. The V gene's germline CDR1 is SGHTA and CDR2 FQGTGA. Here the CDR3 reads CASSSTGKAPTMSSC.

V and J are TRBV29-1 and TRBJ1-5; no firm D call. The V end was cut by 6 bases, the J end by 8 bases, with 17 bases between. This CDR3 comprises 13 residues. The germline gives CDR1 SQVTM, CDR2 ANQGSEA. The CDR3 reads CSVRTAEGEPQHF. The CDR3, as DNA: TGCAGCGTCAGGACGGCCGAGGGAGAGCCCCAGCATTTT. Full variable domain (rest looked up from reference TRBV29-1 and TRBJ1-5): SAVISQKPSRDICQRGTSLTIQCQVDSQVTMMFWYRQQPGQSLTLIATANQGSEATYESGFVIDKFPISRPNLTFSTLTVSNMSPEDSSIYLCSVRTAEGEPQHFGDGTRLSIL.

The rearrangement uses TRBV10-3 and TRBJ2-5, with D perhaps TRBD1 (6 bases). Germline loops: CDR1 ENHRY, CDR2 SYGVKD. The V end lost 6 bases, the J end lost 0 bases, and 14 bases lay between the germline ends. This CDR3 comprises 15 residues. CDR3 protein: CAISWTDLYQETQYF. The CDR3, as DNA: TGTGCCATCAGCTGGACAGATCTGTACCAAGAGACCCAGTACTTC.

This clonotype was observed many times. The CDR3 DNA reads TGTGCCAGCGGACAGGGCCCCTACGAGCAGTACTTC. Translated: CASGQGPYEQYF. This chain uses TRBV6-1 with TRBJ2-7, with 8 bases matching TRBD1. The V segment lost 8 bases and the J segment 2 bases; nucleotides outside the gene matches: 2. CDR1 MNHNS and CDR2 SASEGT come from the germline V gene. The CDR3 loop spans 12 amino acids.

The chain carries TRBV9 and TRBJ2-1, with 8 bases fitting TRBD2. J was trimmed by 5 bases and V by 2 bases; bases with no gene match: 6. The CDR3 consists of 15 residues. Germline V lookup: CDR1 SGDLS, CDR2 YYNGEE. The CDR3 DNA follows: TGTGCCAGCAGCGTTGGCGGGGGGCCAAACAATGAGCAGTTCTTC. Translating gives CASSVGGGPNNEQFF.

Ten or more counts support this clonotype. The chain uses TRBV29-1 and TRBJ2-7; possible D gene TRBD2, 7 bases. Trimming cost V 5 bases and J 2 bases, with 13 bases left between them. This CDR3 spans 13 amino acids. The germline V gene has CDR1 SQVTM and CDR2 ANQGSEA. The CDR3 reads CSVSGEGAYEQYF. CDR3 bases: TGCAGCGTTTCAGGGGAGGGGGCCTACGAGCAGTACTTC.

This chain connects TRBV29-1 to TRBJ2-3; no clear D. CDR3 length equals 12 residues. The germline CDR1 and CDR2 sequences are SQVTM and ANQGSEA. V gave up 2 bases and J gave up 6 bases, with 9 bases separating them. Here the CDR3 DNA reads TGCAGCGTTGAACTTAAGAGGGATACGCAGTATTTT. It specifies CSVELKRDTQYF.

The rearrangement uses TRBV7-9 and TRBJ2-3, with TRBD2 as a possible D gene (6 bases). The V and J ends lost 1 base and 6 bases respectively, with 8 bases between them. Germline CDR1 SEHNR, CDR2 FQNEAQ (reference sequence). The CDR3 is 13 residues long. Written as DNA, the CDR3 is TGTGCCAGCAGCTTAGGCCGGGGGGATACGCAGTATTTT. Residues: CASSLGRGDTQYF.